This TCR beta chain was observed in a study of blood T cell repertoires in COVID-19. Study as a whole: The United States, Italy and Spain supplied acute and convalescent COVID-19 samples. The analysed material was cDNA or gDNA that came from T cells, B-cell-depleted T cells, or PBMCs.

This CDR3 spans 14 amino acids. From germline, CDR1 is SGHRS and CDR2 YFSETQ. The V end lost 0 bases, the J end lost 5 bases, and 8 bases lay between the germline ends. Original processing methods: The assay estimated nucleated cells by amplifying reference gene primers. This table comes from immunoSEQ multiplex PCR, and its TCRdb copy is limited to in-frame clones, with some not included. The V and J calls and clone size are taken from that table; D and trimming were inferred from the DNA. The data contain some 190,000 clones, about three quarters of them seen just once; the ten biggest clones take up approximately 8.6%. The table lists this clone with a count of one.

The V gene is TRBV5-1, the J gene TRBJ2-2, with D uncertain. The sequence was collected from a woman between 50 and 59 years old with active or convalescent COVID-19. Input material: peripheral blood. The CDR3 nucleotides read TGCGCCAGCAGCTTGGCCCTGACTACCGGGGAGCTGTTTTTT. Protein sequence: CASSLALTTGELFF.